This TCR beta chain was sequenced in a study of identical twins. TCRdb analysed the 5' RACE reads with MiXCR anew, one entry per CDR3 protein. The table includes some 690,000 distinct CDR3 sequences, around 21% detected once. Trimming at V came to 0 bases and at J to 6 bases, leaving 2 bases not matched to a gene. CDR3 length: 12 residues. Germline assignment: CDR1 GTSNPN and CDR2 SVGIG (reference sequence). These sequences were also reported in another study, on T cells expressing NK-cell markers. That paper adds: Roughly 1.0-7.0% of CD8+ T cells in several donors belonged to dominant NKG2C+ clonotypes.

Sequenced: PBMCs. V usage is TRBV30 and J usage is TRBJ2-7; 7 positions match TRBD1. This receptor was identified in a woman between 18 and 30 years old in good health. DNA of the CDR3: TGTGCCTGGAGTGTAGGGGGCGGCGAGCAGTACTTC. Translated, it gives CAWSVGGGEQYF.